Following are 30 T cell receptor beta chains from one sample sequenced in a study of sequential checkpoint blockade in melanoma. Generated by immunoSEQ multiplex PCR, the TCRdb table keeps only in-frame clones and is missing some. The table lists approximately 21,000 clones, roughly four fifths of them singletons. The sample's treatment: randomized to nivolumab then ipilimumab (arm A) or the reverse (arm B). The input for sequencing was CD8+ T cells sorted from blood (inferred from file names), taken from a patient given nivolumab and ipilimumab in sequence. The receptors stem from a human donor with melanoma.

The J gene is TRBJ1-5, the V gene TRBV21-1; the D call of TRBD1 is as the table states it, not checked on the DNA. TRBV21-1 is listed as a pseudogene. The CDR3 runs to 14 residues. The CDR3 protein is CASSNGQGEKPQHF. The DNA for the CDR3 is TGTGCCAGCAGCAACGGACAGGGGGAGAAGCCCCAGCATTTT.

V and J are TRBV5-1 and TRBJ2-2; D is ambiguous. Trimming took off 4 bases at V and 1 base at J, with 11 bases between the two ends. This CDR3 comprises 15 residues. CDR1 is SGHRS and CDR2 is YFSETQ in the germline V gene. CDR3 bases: TGCGCCAGCAGCGTGACCCGACAGAACACCGGGGAGCTGTTTTTT. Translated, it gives CASSVTRQNTGELFF.

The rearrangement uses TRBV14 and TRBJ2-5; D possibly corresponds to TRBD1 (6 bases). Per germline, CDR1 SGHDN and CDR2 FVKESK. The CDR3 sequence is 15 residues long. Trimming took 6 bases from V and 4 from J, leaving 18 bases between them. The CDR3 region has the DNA TGTGCCAGCAGTCAACAGGGTCCTAGAGGAGAGACCCAGTACTTC. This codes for CASSQQGPRGETQYF.

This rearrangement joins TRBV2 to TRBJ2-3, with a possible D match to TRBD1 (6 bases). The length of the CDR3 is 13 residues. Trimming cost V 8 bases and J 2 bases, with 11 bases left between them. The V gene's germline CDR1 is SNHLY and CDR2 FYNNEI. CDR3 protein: CASWGTSTDTQYF. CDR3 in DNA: TGTGCCAGCTGGGGGACATCCACAGATACGCAGTATTTT.

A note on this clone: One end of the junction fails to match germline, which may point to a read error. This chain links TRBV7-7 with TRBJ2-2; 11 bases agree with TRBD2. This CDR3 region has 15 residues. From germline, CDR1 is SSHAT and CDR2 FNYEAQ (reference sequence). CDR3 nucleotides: TGTGCTAGCAGCCAGTCTAGCGGGAGGACCGGGGAGCTGTTTTTT. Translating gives CASSQSSGRTGELFF.

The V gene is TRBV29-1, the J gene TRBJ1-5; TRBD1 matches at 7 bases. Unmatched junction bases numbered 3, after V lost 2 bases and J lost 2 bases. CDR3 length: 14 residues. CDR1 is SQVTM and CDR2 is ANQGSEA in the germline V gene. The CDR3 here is CSVEIGGGNQPQHF. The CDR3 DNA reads TGCAGCGTTGAAATAGGGGGCGGCAATCAGCCCCAGCATTTT.

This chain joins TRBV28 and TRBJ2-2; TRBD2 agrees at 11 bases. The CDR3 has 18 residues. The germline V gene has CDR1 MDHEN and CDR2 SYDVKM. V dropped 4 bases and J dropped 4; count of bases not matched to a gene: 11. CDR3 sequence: CASSSGTSGNRGTGELFF. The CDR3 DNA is TGTGCCAGCAGTTCAGGGACTAGCGGAAATAGGGGCACCGGGGAGCTGTTTTTT.

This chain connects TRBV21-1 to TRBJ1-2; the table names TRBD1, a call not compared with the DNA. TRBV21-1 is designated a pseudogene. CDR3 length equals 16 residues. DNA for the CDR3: TGTGCCAGCAGCCCAGACCCAGGGGGAGGTAACTATGGCTACACCTTC. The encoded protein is CASSPDPGGGNYGYTF.

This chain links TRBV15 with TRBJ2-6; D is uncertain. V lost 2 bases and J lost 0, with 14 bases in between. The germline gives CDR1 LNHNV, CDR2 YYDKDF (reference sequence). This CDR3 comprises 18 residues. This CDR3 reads CATSRPTARGSGANVLTF. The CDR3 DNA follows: TGTGCCACCAGCAGACCCACCGCCAGAGGCTCTGGGGCCAACGTCCTGACTTTC.

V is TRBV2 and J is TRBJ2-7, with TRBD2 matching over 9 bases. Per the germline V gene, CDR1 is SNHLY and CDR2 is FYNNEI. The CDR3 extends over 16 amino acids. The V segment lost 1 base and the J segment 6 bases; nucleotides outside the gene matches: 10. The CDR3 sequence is CASSEGGTSGRLEQYF. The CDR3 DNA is TGTGCCAGCAGTGAAGGAGGCACTAGCGGGCGTCTCGAGCAGTACTTC.

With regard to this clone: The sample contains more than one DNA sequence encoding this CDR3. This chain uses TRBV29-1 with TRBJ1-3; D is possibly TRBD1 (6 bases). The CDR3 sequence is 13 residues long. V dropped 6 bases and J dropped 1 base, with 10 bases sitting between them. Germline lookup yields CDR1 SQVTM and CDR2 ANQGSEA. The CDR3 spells CSVVQGSGNTIYF. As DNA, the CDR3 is TGCAGCGTCGTACAGGGATCTGGAAACACCATATATTTT.

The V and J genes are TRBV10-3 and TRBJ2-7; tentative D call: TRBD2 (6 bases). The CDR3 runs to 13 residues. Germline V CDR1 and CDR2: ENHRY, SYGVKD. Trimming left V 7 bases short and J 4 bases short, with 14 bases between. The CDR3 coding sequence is TGTGCCATCAAAAACGGGAGTAGGTACGAGCAGTACTTC. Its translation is CAIKNGSRYEQYF.

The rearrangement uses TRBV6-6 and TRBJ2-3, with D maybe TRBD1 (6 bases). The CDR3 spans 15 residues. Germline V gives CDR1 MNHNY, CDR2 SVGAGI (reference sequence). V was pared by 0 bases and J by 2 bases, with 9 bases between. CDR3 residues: CASSYSGQATDTQYF. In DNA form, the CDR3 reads TGTGCCAGCAGTTACTCGGGACAAGCCACAGATACGCAGTATTTT.

CDR3 loop: CASSLMTGGQNEQYF. The CDR3 DNA follows: TGTGCCAGCAGTTTAATGACAGGGGGACAGAACGAGCAGTACTTC. The chain recombines TRBV28 with TRBJ2-7, with TRBD1 matching over 9 bases. V lost 2 bases and J lost 5; bases outside the gene matches: 7. This CDR3 comprises 15 residues. CDR1 and CDR2 from the germline V gene are MDHEN and SYDVKM.

CDR3 coding DNA: TGTGCCAGCTCACCACTTCCCCAGGGCGAAAACACCATATATTTT. This codes for CASSPLPQGENTIYF. This chain joins TRBV18 and TRBJ1-3; D possibly corresponds to TRBD1 (5 bases). Germline CDR1 KGHSH, CDR2 LQKENI. CDR3 length: 15 residues. V was cut by 1 base and J by 6 bases, with 13 bases left in between.

The CDR3 is CASSGTGYYEQYF. The CDR3 DNA reads TGTGCCAGCTCCGGGACAGGGTACTACGAGCAGTACTTC. The chain couples TRBV6-6 to TRBJ2-7; 9 bases align to TRBD1. The CDR3 sequence is 13 residues long. Germline CDR1 MNHNY, CDR2 SVGAGI (reference sequence). V shed 8 bases, J shed 3 bases, and the junction held 5 bases outside the gene matches.

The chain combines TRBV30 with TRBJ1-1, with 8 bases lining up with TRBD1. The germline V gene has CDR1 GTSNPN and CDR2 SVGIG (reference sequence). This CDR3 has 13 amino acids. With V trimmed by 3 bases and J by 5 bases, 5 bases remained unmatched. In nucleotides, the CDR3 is TGTGCCTGGAGGGGTCACAGGGGGACTGAAGCTTTCTTT. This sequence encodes CAWRGHRGTEAFF.

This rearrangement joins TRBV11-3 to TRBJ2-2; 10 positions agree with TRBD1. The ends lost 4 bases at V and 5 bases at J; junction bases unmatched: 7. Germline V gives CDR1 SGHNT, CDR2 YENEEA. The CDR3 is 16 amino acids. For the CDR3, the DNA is TGTGCCAGCAGCTCCTGGACAGGGGGTAGGACCGGGGAGCTGTTTTTT. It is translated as CASSSWTGGRTGELFF.

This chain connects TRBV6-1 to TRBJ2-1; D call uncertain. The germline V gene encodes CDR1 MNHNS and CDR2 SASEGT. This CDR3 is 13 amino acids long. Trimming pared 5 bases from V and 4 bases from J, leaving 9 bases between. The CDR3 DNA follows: TGTGCCAGCAGTAGAGCGTTATACAATGAGCAGTTCTTC. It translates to CASSRALYNEQFF.

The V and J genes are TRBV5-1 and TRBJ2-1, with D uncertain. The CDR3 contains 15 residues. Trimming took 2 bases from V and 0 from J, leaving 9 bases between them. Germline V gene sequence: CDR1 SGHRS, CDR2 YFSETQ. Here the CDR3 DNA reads TGCGCCAGCAGCTTTAGATCTCCCTCCTACAATGAGCAGTTCTTC. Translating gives CASSFRSPSYNEQFF.

CDR3: CASSTATSGAYNEQFF. DNA of the CDR3: TGTGCCAGCAGCACGGCGACTAGCGGGGCCTACAATGAGCAGTTCTTC. The chain joins TRBV7-2 to TRBJ2-1; 11 positions match TRBD2. Losses at the gene ends were 5 bases for V and 2 bases for J; bases not matched to a gene: 5. The CDR3 is made up of 16 amino acids. CDR1 and CDR2 from the germline V gene are SGHTA and FQGNSA.

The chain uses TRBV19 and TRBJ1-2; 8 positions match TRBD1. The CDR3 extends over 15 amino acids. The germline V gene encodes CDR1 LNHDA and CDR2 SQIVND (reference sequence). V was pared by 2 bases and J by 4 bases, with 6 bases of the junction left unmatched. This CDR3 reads CASSISDRGFYGYTF. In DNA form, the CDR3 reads TGTGCCAGTAGTATAAGTGACAGGGGATTCTATGGCTACACCTTC.

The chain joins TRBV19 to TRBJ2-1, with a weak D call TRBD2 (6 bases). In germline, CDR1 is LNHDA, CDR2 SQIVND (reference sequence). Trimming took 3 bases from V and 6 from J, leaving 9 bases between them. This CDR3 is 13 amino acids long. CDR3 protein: CASSMLRGNEQFF. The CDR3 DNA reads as TGTGCCAGTAGTATGTTGCGGGGCAATGAGCAGTTCTTC.

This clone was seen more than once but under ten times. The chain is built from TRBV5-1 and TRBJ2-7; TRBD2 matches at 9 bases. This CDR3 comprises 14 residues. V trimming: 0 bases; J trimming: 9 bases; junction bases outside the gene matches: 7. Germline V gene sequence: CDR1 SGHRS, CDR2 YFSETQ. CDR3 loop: CASSLEVSGSSQYF. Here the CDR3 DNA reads TGCGCCAGCAGCTTGGAGGTTAGCGGGAGTTCGCAGTACTTC.

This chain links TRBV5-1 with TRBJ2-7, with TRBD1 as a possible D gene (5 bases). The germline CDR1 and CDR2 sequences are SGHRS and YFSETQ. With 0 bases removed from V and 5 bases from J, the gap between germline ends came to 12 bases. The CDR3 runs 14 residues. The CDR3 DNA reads TGCGCCAGCAGCTTGGCACAGGTTTCGGACGAGCAGTACTTC. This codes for CASSLAQVSDEQYF.

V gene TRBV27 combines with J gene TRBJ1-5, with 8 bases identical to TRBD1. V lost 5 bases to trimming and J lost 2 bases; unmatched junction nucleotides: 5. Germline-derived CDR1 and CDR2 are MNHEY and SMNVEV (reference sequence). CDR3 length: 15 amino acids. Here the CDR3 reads CASSRQGFGNQPQHF. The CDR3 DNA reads TGTGCCAGCAGTCGACAGGGGTTTGGCAATCAGCCCCAGCATTTT.

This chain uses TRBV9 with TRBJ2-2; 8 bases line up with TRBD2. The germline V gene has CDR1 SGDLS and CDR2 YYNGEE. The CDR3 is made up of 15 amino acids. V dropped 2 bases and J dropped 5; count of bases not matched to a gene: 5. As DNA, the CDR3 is TGTGCCAGCAGCGTGTTCGGGAGGGTGACCGGGGAGCTGTTTTTT. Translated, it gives CASSVFGRVTGELFF.

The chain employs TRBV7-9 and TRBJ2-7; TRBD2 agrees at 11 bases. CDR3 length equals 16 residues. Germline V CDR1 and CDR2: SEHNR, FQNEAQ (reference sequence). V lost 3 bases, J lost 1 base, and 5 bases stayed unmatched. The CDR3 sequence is CASSFGLAGKSYEQYF. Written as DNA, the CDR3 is TGTGCCAGCAGCTTCGGACTAGCGGGCAAGTCCTACGAGCAGTACTTC.

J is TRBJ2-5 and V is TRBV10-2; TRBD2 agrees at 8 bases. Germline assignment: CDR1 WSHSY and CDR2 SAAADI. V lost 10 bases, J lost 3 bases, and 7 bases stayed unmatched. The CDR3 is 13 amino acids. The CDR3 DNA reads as TGCGCCAACCTATCGACTAGCGAAGAGACCCAGTACTTC. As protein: CANLSTSEETQYF.

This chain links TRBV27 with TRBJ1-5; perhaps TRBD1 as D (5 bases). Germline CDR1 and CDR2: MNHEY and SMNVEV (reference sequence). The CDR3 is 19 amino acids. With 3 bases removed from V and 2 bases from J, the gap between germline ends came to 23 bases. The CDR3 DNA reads TGTGCCAGCAGTTTGAGAGTTCCATACGGGCAGGGTGGCAATCAGCCCCAGCATTTT. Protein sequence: CASSLRVPYGQGGNQPQHF.